This T cell receptor beta chain was identified during a study of blood T cells in healthy people across ages. A second about 6 to 11 cycle PCR used barcoded and J-beta primers. Each cDNA molecule carried a tag from a template-switch adaptor that contained 12 random nucleotides. TCRdb called the 5' RACE reads again in MiXCR, with one record for every CDR3 protein. The sample consists of around 700,000 distinct CDR3 sequences, approximately 25% of them appearing once. The CDR3 spans 16 residues. Per germline, CDR1 MNHNS and CDR2 SASEGT. Trimming removed 7 bases from V and 3 bases from J, with 21 bases in between. Notes on the study in general: Any conclusive comparison of naive versus antigen-experienced cells was prevented by using unsorted PBMCs.

This clonotype was seen only a few times. Its antigen is as yet unknown. This same sample was also taken into another study, of T cells of mothers and their children. As that study records: All donors were healthy and Caucasian; they were a few mothers and their six children. Compared with unrelated pairs, related mother-child pairs had slightly higher, non-significant overlap.

The specimen was blood. This clonotype was obtained from a boy younger than 18 in good health. The J gene is TRBJ1-1, the V gene TRBV6-1; the D gene is possibly TRBD1 (5 bases). The CDR3 region is CASTPEWVRGDTEAFF. In nucleotides, the CDR3 is TGTGCCAGCACCCCCGAATGGGTCCGGGGCGACACTGAAGCTTTCTTT.